This paragraph reports one TCR beta chain. The antigen remains unidentified. The sample comes from a study of Ad26.COV2.S vaccination and SARS-CoV-2 variants. Described treatment: 19 received Ad26.COV2.S at low or high dose, single or two shots; 5 received placebo; per-sample allocation not given. Sample collection was performed on day 63 after the first vaccine or placebo injection. Boston supplied an adult donor aged 18-55 years. Vaccination used an Ad26 vector expressing Wuhan-strain SARS-CoV-2 spike. The protocol was immunoSEQ multiplex PCR, while the TCRdb copy is restricted to in-frame clones and leaves out a portion. The top ten hold about 3.1% of the sample, which has about 280,000 clones, about 90% seen once. The V gene lost 1 base and the J gene lost 8 bases, with 14 bases spanning the gap. The CDR3 runs to 14 residues. In germline, CDR1 is SGHTA, CDR2 FQGNSA. Whole-study findings and limits: Researchers reported similar non-spike TCR breadth in vaccine and placebo recipients. Substantial breadth was reported for post-vaccination spike-specific CD8+ and CD4+ T cells.

The chain carries TRBV7-2 and TRBJ1-2, with D possibly being TRBD1 (6 bases). The sequence was collected from a person between 18 and 65 years old who received the Ad26.COV2.S COVID-19 vaccine or a placebo. The sequenced sample was peripheral blood, obtained in a trial of Ad26.COV2.S vaccine versus placebo. CDR3 amino acids: CASSLVGGGRGYTF. For the CDR3, the DNA is TGTGCCAGCAGCTTAGTCGGGGGCGGAAGGGGCTACACCTTC.